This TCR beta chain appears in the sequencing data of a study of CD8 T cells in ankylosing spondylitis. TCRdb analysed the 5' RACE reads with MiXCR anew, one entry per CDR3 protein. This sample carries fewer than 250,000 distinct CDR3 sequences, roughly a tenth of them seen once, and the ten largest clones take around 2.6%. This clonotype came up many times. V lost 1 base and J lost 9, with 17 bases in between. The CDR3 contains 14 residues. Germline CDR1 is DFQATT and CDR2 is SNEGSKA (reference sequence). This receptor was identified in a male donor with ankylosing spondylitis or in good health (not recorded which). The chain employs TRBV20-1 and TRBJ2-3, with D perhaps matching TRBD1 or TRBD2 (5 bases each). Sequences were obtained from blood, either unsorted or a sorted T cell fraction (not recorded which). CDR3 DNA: TGCAGTGCTAGAGTACCCAACGCCGGGGCAACGCAGTATTTT. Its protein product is CSARVPNAGATQYF.